Below are 5 T cell receptor beta chains sequenced from a single sample in a study of blood T cell repertoires in COVID-19. Using immunoSEQ multiplex PCR, the repertoire was profiled, and TCRdb retains in-frame clones only, with some absent. Of about 190,000 clones in the sample, about 82% were seen once. Input material: peripheral blood. These receptor sequences come from a woman in her 30s with acute or convalescent COVID-19.

The V gene is TRBV5-4, the J gene TRBJ2-7; TRBD1 is a possible D gene (6 bases). Germline V CDR1 and CDR2: SGHNT, YYREEE (reference sequence). The CDR3 loop spans 16 amino acids. V dropped 0 bases and J dropped 0 bases, with 13 bases sitting between them. The CDR3 sequence is CASSLDGGHTSYEQYF. CDR3 coding DNA: TGTGCCAGCAGCTTGGATGGGGGACATACCTCCTACGAGCAGTACTTC.

In this sample, this clone turned up a few times. The chain recombines TRBV7-2 with TRBJ1-4, with D tentatively TRBD1 (5 bases). Per germline, CDR1 SGHTA and CDR2 FQGNSA. There are 16 residues in the CDR3. Trimming left V 2 bases short and J 7 bases short, with 17 bases between. Here the CDR3 reads CASSLTGRGQSEKLFF. In DNA form, the CDR3 reads TGTGCCAGCAGCTTAACCGGAAGGGGCCAGAGTGAAAAACTGTTTTTT.

V usage is TRBV27 and J usage is TRBJ2-7; 7 nucleotides align to TRBD1. V trimming: 3 bases; J trimming: 7 bases; junction bases outside the gene matches: 15. The CDR3 consists of 16 residues. CDR1 and CDR2 from the germline V gene are MNHEY and SMNVEV (reference sequence). DNA of the CDR3: TGTGCCAGCAGTTTCCGGTCTGGGACAGCGATCGGTGAGCAGTACTTC. Protein sequence: CASSFRSGTAIGEQYF.

This chain joins TRBV30 and TRBJ2-3; 12 bases line up with TRBD2. V was clipped by 4 bases and J by 3 bases; unmatched bases: 5. Germline CDR1 is GTSNPN and CDR2 is SVGIG (reference sequence). The CDR3 has 15 amino acids. CDR3 in amino acids: CAWNLGLAGTDTQYF. In nucleotides, the CDR3 is TGTGCCTGGAACTTAGGACTAGCGGGGACAGATACGCAGTATTTT. Combining the CDR3 with reference TRBV30 and TRBJ2-3 gives the whole variable domain SQTIHQWPATLVQPVGSPLSLECTVEGTSNPNLYWYRQAAGRGLQLLFYSVGIGQISSEVPQNLSASRPQDRQFILSSKKLLLSDSGFYLCAWNLGLAGTDTQYFGPGTRLTVL.

This sequence joins TRBV5-1 and TRBJ2-1; 7 bases agree with TRBD1. This CDR3 is built from 13 residues. Germline values: CDR1 SGHRS, CDR2 YFSETQ. The ends lost 6 bases at V and 5 bases at J; junction bases unmatched: 5. CDR3 in amino acids: CASTEGANNEQFF. CDR3 sequence (DNA): TGCGCCAGCACTGAGGGGGCCAACAATGAGCAGTTCTTC.